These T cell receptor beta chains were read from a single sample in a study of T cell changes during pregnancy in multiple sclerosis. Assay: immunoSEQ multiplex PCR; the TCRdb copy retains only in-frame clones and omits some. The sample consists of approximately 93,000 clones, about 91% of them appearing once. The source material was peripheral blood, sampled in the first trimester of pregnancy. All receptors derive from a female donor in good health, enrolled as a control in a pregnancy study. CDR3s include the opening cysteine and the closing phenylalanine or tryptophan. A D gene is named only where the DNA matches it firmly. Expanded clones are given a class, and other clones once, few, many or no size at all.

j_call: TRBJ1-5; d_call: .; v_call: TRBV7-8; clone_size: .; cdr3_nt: TGTGCCAGCAGCTTAGCGCGAGGTCGTCCGAATCAGCCCCAGCATTTT; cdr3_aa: CASSLARGRPNQPQHF
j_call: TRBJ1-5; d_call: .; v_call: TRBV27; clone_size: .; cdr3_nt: TGTGCCAGCAGTTTAATCGGACAGAACAATCAGCCCCAGCATTTT; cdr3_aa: CASSLIGQNNQPQHF
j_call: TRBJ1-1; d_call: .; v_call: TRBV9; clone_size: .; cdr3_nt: TGTGCCAGCAGCGTAGATTTGGGGGGCACTGAAGCTTTCTTT; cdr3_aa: CASSVDLGGTEAFF
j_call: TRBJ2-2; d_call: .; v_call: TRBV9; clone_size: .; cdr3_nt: TGTGCCAGCAGCGTCGCTCTCTCAGCGGGCTCCGGTACCGGGGAGCTGTTTTTT; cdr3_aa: CASSVALSAGSGTGELFF
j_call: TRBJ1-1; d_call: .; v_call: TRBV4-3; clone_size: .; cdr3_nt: TGCGCCAGCAGCCGGACACAGAACACTGAAGCTTTCTTT; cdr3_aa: CASSRTQNTEAFF
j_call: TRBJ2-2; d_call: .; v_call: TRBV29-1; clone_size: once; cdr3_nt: TGCAGCGTTGCCGGGGGGCCTAACACCGGGGAGCTGTTTTTT; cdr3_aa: CSVAGGPNTGELFF
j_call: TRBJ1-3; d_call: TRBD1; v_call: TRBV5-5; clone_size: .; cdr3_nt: TGTGCCAGCAGCTCCGTCCGGGACAGGGGGCGTTCCACCATATATTTT; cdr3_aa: CASSSVRDRGRSTIYF
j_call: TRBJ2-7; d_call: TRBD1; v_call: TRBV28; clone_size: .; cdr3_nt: TGTGCCAGCAGCCCCCCCGGGACAGGGTACTACGAGCAGTACTTC; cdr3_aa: CASSPPGTGYYEQYF
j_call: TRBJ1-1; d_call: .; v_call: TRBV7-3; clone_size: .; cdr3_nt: TGTGCCAGCAGCCCAAACGGGCTCGGGGGAACTGAAGCTTTCTTT; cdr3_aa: CASSPNGLGGTEAFF
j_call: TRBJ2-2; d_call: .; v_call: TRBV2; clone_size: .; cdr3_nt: TGTGCCATTTCCGGGGAGACCGGGGAGCTGTTTTTT; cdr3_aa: CAISGETGELFF
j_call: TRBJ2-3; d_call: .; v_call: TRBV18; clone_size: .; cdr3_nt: TGTGCCAGCTCACCTTCCCTTCTGGCTAGCACAGATACGCAGTATTTT; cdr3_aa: CASSPSLLASTDTQYF
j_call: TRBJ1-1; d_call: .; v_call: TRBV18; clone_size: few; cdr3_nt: TGTGCCAGCTCACCAACAGGGAACACTGAAGCTTTCTTT; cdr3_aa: CASSPTGNTEAFF
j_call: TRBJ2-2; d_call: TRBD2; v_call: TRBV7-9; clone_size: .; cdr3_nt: TGTGCCAGCAGCCCAATACTAGCGGGGGGCCCTGCCGGGGAGCTGTTTTTT; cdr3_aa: CASSPILAGGPAGELFF
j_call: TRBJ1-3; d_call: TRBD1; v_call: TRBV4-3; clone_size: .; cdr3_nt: TGCGCCAGCAGCCAACGGTTAGGGACAGGGGTCGGAAACACCATATATTTT; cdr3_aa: CASSQRLGTGVGNTIYF
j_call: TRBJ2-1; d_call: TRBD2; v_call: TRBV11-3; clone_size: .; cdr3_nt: TGTGCCAGCAGCTTAGCGGGAGGTCGGTTCCCGAATGAGCAGTTCTTC; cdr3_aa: CASSLAGGRFPNEQFF
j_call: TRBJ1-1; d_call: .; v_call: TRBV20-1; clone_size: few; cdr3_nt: TGCAGTGCTAGCCAGGAAACTGAAGCTTTCTTT; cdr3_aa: CSASQETEAFF
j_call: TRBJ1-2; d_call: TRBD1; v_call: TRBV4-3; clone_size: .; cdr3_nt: TGCGCCAGCAGCCAAGTCGGGACAGTCAATTATGGCTACACCTTC; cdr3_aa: CASSQVGTVNYGYTF
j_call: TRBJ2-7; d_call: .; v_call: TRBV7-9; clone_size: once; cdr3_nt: TGTGCCAGCACCCGAAGTAGCTTCTACGAGCAGTACTTC; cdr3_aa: CASTRSSFYEQYF
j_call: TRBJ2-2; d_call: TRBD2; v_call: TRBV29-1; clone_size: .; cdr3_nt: TGCAGCGCAACGGGGGGGTATAACACCGGGGAGCTGTTTTTT; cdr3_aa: CSATGGYNTGELFF
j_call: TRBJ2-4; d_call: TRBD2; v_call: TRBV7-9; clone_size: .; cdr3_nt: TGTGCCAGCAGCTTACGGGGGGGGGAGGCAAACATTCAGTACTTC; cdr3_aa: CASSLRGGEANIQYF
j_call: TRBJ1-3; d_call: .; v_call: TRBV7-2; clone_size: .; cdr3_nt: TGTGCCAGCAGTTATGGCTTCTCTGGAAACACCATATATTTT; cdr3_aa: CASSYGFSGNTIYF
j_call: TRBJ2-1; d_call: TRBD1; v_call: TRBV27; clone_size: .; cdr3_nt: TGTGCCAGCAGACAAGGCGGACAGGGGGAAAAGCAGTTCTTC; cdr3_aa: CASRQGGQGEKQFF
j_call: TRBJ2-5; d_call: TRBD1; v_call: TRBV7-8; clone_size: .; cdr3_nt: TGTGCCAGCAGCTTTAGTGGCAGGGGGCAAGAGACCCAGTACTTC; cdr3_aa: CASSFSGRGQETQYF
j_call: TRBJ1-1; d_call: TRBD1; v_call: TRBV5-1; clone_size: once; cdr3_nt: TGCGCCAGCAGCTGGGGACAGGGGAACACTGAAGCTTTCTTT; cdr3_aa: CASSWGQGNTEAFF
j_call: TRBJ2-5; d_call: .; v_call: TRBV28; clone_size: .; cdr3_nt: TGTGCCAGCAGTTTAACAGGATGGGAGACCCAGTACTTC; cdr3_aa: CASSLTGWETQYF
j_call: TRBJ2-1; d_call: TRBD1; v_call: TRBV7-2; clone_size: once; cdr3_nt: TGTGCCAGCAGCTTCAGACAGGGGCCGGACAATGAGCAGTTCTTC; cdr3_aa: CASSFRQGPDNEQFF
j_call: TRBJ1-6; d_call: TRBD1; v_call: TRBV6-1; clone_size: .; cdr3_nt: TGTGCCAGCAGTGCCGGGACAGGCCTAAATTCACCCCTCCACTTT; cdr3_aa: CASSAGTGLNSPLHF
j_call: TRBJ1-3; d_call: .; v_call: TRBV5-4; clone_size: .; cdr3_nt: TGTGCCAGCAGCATCGTACGCGGGGGGGGCAATGGAAACACCATATATTTT; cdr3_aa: CASSIVRGGGNGNTIYF
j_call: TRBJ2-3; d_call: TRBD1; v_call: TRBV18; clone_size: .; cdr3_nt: TGTGCCAGCTCACGACAGGGAATGGTATCGAGCACAGATACGCAGTATTTT; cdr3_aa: CASSRQGMVSSTDTQYF
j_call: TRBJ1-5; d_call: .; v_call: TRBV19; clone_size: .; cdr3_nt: TGTGCCAGTAGTATAGTTCAGGGAGGTAGCAATCAGCCCCAGCATTTT; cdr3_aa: CASSIVQGGSNQPQHF
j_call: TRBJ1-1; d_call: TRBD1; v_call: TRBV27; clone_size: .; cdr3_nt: TGTGCCAGCCATGCCGGGGACAGCGGCCCCCCTGAAGCTTTCTTT; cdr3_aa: CASHAGDSGPPEAFF
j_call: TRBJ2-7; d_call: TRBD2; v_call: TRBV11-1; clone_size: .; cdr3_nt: TGTGCCAGCAGCTTAGTGACTAGCGGAACCTACGAGCAGTACTTC; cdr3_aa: CASSLVTSGTYEQYF
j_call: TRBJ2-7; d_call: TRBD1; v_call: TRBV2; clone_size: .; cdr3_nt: TGTGCCAGCAGTGTTGACAGGGCCAGCGAGCAGTACTTC; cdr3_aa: CASSVDRASEQYF
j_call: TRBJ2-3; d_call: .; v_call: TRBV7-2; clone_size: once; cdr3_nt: TGTGCCAGCAGCTTAGGGTGGCGCGGGGCCGGGGATACGCAGTATTTT; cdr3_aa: CASSLGWRGAGDTQYF
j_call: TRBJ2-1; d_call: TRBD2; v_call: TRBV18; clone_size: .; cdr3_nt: TGTGCCAGCTCACCATTAGCGGGCTCCTACAATGAGCAGTTCTTC; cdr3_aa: CASSPLAGSYNEQFF
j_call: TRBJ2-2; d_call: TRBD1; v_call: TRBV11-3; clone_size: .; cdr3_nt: TGTGCCAGCAGCCCCGGGACAGCGAACACCGGGGAGCTGTTTTTT; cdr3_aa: CASSPGTANTGELFF
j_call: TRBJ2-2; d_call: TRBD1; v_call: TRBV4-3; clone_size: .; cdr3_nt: TGCGCCAGCAGCCTCCGGCCACAGGGGACCGGGGAGCTGTTTTTT; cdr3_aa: CASSLRPQGTGELFF
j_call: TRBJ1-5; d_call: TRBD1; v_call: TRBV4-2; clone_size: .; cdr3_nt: TGTGCCAGCAGCCCCAATCCAGGGGGCGAGTTTAGCAATCAGCCCCAGCATTTT; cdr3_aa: CASSPNPGGEFSNQPQHF
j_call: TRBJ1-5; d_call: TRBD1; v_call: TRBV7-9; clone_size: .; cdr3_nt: TGTGCCAGCAGCTTGTCGAGGGCCGGACAGGGCAAAAATCAGCCCCAGCATTTT; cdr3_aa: CASSLSRAGQGKNQPQHF
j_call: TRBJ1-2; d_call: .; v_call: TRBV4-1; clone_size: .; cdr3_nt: TGCGCCAGCAGCCAAGATCCGGGGAACTATGGCTACACCTTC; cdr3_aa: CASSQDPGNYGYTF
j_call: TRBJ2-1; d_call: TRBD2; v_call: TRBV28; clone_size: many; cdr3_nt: TGTGCCAGCAGTTTACTAGCGGCTCAGCAGTTCTTC; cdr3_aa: CASSLLAAQQFF
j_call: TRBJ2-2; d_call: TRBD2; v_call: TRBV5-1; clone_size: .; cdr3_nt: TGCGCCAGCAGCTTGTCGGGGGGGGTCGCCGGGGAGCTGTTTTTT; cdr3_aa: CASSLSGGVAGELFF
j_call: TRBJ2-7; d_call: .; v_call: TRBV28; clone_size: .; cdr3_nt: TGTGCCAGCACAGAGACAGCTACCTACGAGCAGTACTTC; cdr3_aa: CASTETATYEQYF
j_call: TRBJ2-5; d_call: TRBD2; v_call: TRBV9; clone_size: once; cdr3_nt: TGTGCCAGCAGCGTAGTGGCTAGCGGGGGCTCCACAGAGACCCAGTACTTC; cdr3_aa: CASSVVASGGSTETQYF
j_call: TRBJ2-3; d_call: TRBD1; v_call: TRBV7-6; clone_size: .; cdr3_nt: TGTGCCAGCAGCGTTATAGGACAGGGGGCGACAGATACGCAGTATTTT; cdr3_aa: CASSVIGQGATDTQYF
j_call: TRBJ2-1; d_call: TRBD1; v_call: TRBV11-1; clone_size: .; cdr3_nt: TGTGCCAGCAGCCCGCGCGTAGGGGGCCTCTACAATGAGCAGTTCTTC; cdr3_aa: CASSPRVGGLYNEQFF